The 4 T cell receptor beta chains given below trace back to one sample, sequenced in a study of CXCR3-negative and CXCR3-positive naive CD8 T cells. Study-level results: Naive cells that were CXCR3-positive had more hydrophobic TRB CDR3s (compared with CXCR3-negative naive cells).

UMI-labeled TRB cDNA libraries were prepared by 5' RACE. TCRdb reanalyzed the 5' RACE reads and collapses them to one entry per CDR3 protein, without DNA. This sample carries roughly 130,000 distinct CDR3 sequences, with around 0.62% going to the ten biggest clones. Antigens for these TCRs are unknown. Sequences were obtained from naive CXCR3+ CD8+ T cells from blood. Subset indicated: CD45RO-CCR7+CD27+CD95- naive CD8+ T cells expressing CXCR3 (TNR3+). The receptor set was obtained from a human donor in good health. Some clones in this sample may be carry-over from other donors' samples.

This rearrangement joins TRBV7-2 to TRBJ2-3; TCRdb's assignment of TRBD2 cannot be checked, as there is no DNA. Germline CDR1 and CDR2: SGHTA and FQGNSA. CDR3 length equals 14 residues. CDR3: CASSALGGRDTQYF.

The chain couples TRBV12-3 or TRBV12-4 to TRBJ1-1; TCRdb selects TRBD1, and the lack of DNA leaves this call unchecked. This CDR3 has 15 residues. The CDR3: CASSSEGGLNTEAFF.

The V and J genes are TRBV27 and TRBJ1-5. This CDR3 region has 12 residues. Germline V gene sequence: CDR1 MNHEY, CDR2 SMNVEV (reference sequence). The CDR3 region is CASSFVDQPQHF.

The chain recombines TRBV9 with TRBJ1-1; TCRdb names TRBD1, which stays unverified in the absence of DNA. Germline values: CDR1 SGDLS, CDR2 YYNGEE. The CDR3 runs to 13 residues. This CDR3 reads CASSVDGGTEAFF.